Described below is a single T cell receptor beta chain sequence and its context. The antigen remains undetermined. Authors' analysis steps: ImmunoSEQ supplied junction-only sequences lacking quality scores, so filtering was different. Clones were read by immunoSEQ multiplex PCR, and TCRdb kept only the in-frame ones, dropping some. V and J calls and clone size are those listed in that table; D and trimming were worked out from the DNA. The data show roughly 1 million clones, around 74% seen once. V dropped 5 bases and J dropped 14 bases, with 13 bases sitting between them. CDR1 and CDR2 (germline): MDHEN, SYDVKM. The CDR3 length is 12 residues. Division of CD4+ cells produced a CD45RA+ naive subset and a CD45RA-negative memory subset. This specimen comes from a study of shared clonotypes between healthy human individuals. Whole-study results and caveats: Researchers sampled only blood; tissue repertoires likely differ.

The sample taken for sequencing was memory CD4+ T cells sorted from blood. Subset specified: CD45RA-negative fraction. The source is a man younger than 35 in good health. The V and J genes are TRBV28 and TRBJ1-6, with D perhaps TRBD1 (6 bases). CDR3 nucleotide sequence: TGTGCCAGCAGTCTCAGGGGTGGCACCCTCCACTTT. This sequence encodes CASSLRGGTLHF.